One and the same sample provided the 11 T cell receptor beta chains below, sequenced in a study of blood T cell repertoires in COVID-19. The data were produced by immunoSEQ multiplex PCR, yet TCRdb's version contains in-frame clones alone and is incomplete. Here the sample spans fewer than 90,000 clones, approximately 87% being singletons. Sequencing was done on a sample of peripheral blood. Source of these receptors: a man at least 80 years old in a cohort sampled during active COVID-19.

The chain couples TRBV28 to TRBJ2-4; 10 nucleotides line up with TRBD1. The CDR3 spans 18 residues. Unmatched junction bases numbered 15, after V lost 10 bases and J lost 0 bases. The germline V gene has CDR1 MDHEN and CDR2 SYDVKM. The chain's CDR3 is CANPWPGQGITAKNIQYF. The CDR3 nucleotides read TGTGCCAACCCTTGGCCGGGACAGGGGATTACAGCCAAAAACATTCAGTACTTC.

The rearrangement joins TRBV7-2 to TRBJ1-5; D is undetermined. The germline V gene encodes CDR1 SGHTA and CDR2 FQGNSA. V shed 4 bases and J shed 7 bases, with 20 bases lying between them. The CDR3 length is 16 residues. Here the CDR3 reads CASSSTLLGGWQPQHF. DNA for the CDR3: TGTGCCAGCAGCTCCACCCTCCTTGGAGGGTGGCAGCCCCAGCATTTT.

V gene TRBV3-1 (or the pseudogene TRBV3-2) combines with J gene TRBJ2-1; 9 bases align to TRBD1. CDR3 length equals 17 residues. With 3 bases clipped from V and 8 bases from J, the junction kept 14 bases outside the gene matches. CDR1 is LGHDT and CDR2 is YNNKEL in the germline V gene (reference sequence). CDR3 region: CASSQDRLGTGPYEQFF. CDR3 nucleotide sequence: TGTGCCAGCAGCCAGGACCGCCTCGGGACAGGGCCCTATGAGCAGTTCTTC.

The chain combines TRBV11-1 with TRBJ2-3; 9 nucleotides line up with TRBD2. This CDR3 is 16 amino acids long. Germline CDR1 and CDR2: SGHAT and FQDESV (reference sequence). V shed 1 base and J 6 bases; nucleotides not matched to a gene: 8. Written as DNA, the CDR3 is TGTGCCAGCAGCTTAGGTAGCGGGGGCCCCCCCGATACGCAGTATTTT. Translated, it gives CASSLGSGGPPDTQYF.

The chain is built from TRBV10-3 and TRBJ1-5, with a weak D call TRBD1 (6 bases). Germline CDR1 is ENHRY and CDR2 is SYGVKD. V was trimmed by 0 bases and J by 2 bases, leaving 11 bases between them. The CDR3 is 16 amino acids. The CDR3 protein is CAISESAGVGNQPQHF. The CDR3 coding sequence is TGTGCCATCAGTGAGTCGGCAGGGGTAGGCAATCAGCCCCAGCATTTT.

As DNA, the CDR3 is TGTGCCAGTAGTAGCCGACAGGGGAATCCCTCCGGCTACACCTTC. Protein: CASSSRQGNPSGYTF. The V gene is TRBV19, the J gene TRBJ1-2; the match to TRBD1 covers 8 bases. The V gene end was trimmed by 4 bases and the J gene end by 8 bases; junction bases not matched to a gene: 12. CDR3 length equals 15 residues. CDR1 LNHDA and CDR2 SQIVND come from the germline V gene (reference sequence).

This chain links TRBV5-1 with TRBJ2-1; 10 nucleotides line up with TRBD2. This CDR3 comprises 15 residues. Trimming at V came to 3 bases and at J to 7 bases, leaving 7 bases not matched to a gene. Germline V gene lookup returns CDR1 SGHRS and CDR2 YFSETQ. CDR3 nucleotides: TGCGCCAGCAGCTCCCAAGCGGGGGGGTTAAATGAGCAGTTCTTC. It specifies CASSSQAGGLNEQFF. The variable domain in full, with the rest retrieved from reference TRBV5-1 and TRBJ2-1, is KAGVTQTPRYLIKTRGQQVTLSCSPISGHRSVSWYQQTPGQGLQFLFEYFSETQRNKGNFPGRFSGRQFSNSRSEMNVSTLELGDSALYLCASSSQAGGLNEQFFGPGTRLTVL.

The chain employs TRBV7-8 and TRBJ1-3; 10 bases line up with TRBD1. Per the germline V gene, CDR1 is SGHVS and CDR2 is FQNEAQ. Trimming at V came to 4 bases and at J to 4 bases, leaving 10 bases not matched to a gene. The CDR3 has 17 residues. The CDR3 nucleotides read TGTGCCAGCAGCTACAACTCCGGGACAGGGGTCGGAAACACCATATATTTT. Protein product: CASSYNSGTGVGNTIYF. Together with reference TRBV7-8 and TRBJ1-3, the CDR3 gives the full variable domain: GAGVSQSPRYKVAKRGQDVALRCDPISGHVSLFWYQQALGQGPEFLTYFQNEAQLDKSGLPSDRFFAERPEGSVSTLKIQRTQQEDSAVYLCASSYNSGTGVGNTIYFGEGSWLTVV.

This clone is a singleton in its sample. This chain links TRBV28 with TRBJ2-3, with TRBD2 identical over 13 bases. CDR1 is MDHEN and CDR2 is SYDVKM in the germline V gene. V lost 4 bases and J lost 2; bases outside the gene matches: 6. This CDR3 contains 17 residues. CDR3 coding DNA: TGTGCCAGCAGTTCGGGACTAGCGGGGAGCTCCACAGATACGCAGTATTTT. As protein: CASSSGLAGSSTDTQYF.

CDR3 region: CASMEGAEAEAFF. The CDR3, as DNA: TGTGCCAGCATGGAGGGGGCCGAGGCTGAAGCTTTCTTT. This chain joins TRBV3-1 (or the pseudogene TRBV3-2) and TRBJ1-1; 7 bases map to TRBD1. The CDR3 sequence is 13 residues long. V was clipped by 7 bases and J by 6 bases; unmatched bases: 8. Germline lookup yields CDR1 LGHDT and CDR2 YNNKEL (reference sequence).

The chain combines TRBV5-1 with TRBJ2-5; TRBD2 matches at 9 bases. V shed 4 bases and J 5 bases; nucleotides not matched to a gene: 6. The CDR3 totals 14 residues. Germline values: CDR1 SGHRS, CDR2 YFSETQ. Written as DNA, the CDR3 is TGCGCCAGCAGCGGCGGGACTAGCCCCGAGACCCAGTACTTC. Protein sequence: CASSGGTSPETQYF.